These T cell receptor beta chains were read from a single sample in a study of preoperative IRX-2 immunotherapy in early breast cancer. TCRdb's copy holds only in-frame clones and misses some; the assay was immunoSEQ multiplex PCR. The sample lists tens of thousands of clones, 78% seen once, with roughly 2.4% in the top ten. The source material was lymph node tissue, sampled before IRX-2 immunotherapy. These receptor sequences come from a human donor with breast cancer. Both conserved end residues are part of each CDR3. D genes are given only for firm matches. A clone size is listed for some rows: how often the clone was seen (once, few, many), or a class if it is expanded.

>TRBJ2-2|17|-|-|TRBV7-1
CASSLETTASSTGELFF
TGTGCCAGCAGCTTAGAAACCACCGCCTCTAGCACCGGGGAGCTGTTTTTT
>TRBJ1-2|13|few|-|TRBV28
CASSDGRGYGYTF
TGTGCCAGCAGTGATGGACGGGGCTATGGCTACACCTTC
>TRBJ2-1|15|-|-|TRBV11-3
CASSSGASSYNEQFF
TGTGCCAGCAGTTCCGGGGCTAGCTCCTACAATGAGCAGTTCTTC
>TRBJ1-1|14|-|TRBD1|TRBV5-1
CASSSQGAGTEAFF
TGCGCCAGCAGCTCGCAGGGGGCAGGGACTGAAGCTTTCTTT
>TRBJ2-3|16|-|TRBD2|TRBV6-8
CASSPRAGGPTDTQYF
TGTGCCAGCAGTCCCCGAGCGGGGGGGCCCACAGATACGCAGTATTTT
>TRBJ1-2|15|-|-|TRBV5-1
CASSPREALKGGYTF
TGCGCCAGCAGCCCCAGAGAGGCCTTAAAGGGGGGCTACACCTTC
>TRBJ1-1|18|-|-|TRBV6-8
CASSYSNGGAGIGTEAFF
TGTGCCAGCAGTTACTCGAATGGGGGCGCGGGTATTGGGACTGAAGCTTTCTTT
>TRBJ1-1|13|-|-|TRBV6-8
CASTKYENTEAFF
TGTGCCAGCACCAAATATGAAAACACTGAAGCTTTCTTT
>TRBJ1-1|15|-|-|TRBV15
CATSRADLMNTEAFF
TGTGCCACCAGCAGAGCAGATTTAATGAACACTGAAGCTTTCTTT
>TRBJ2-2|14|-|-|TRBV14
CASSQAGVTGELFF
TGTGCCAGCAGCCAAGCTGGGGTCACCGGGGAGCTGTTTTTT
>TRBJ2-7|13|-|TRBD1|TRBV6-8
CASSQSQGDEQYF
TGTGCCAGCAGCCAAAGCCAGGGGGACGAGCAGTACTTC
>TRBJ2-1|17|-|-|TRBV7-6
CASSPEPEGTSYNEQFF
TGTGCCAGCAGCCCTGAGCCTGAGGGAACCTCCTACAATGAGCAGTTCTTC
>TRBJ1-4|15|few|-|TRBV11-3
CASRSLGAGNEKLFF
TGTGCCAGCAGGTCCCTGGGGGCCGGTAATGAAAAACTGTTTTTT
>TRBJ1-4|16|-|-|TRBV15
CATSNRQAATNEKLFF
TGTGCCACCAGTAATAGACAGGCCGCAACTAATGAAAAACTGTTTTTT
>TRBJ1-2|14|-|TRBD1|TRBV11-3
CASSLQGGLHGYTF
TGTGCCAGCAGCTTGCAGGGGGGACTTCATGGCTACACCTTC
>TRBJ1-1|14|few|-|TRBV11-3
CASRSPRENTEAFF
TGTGCCAGCAGATCTCCTCGAGAGAACACTGAAGCTTTCTTT
>TRBJ1-2|12|-|-|TRBV14
CASSQMTGGYTF
TGTGCCAGCAGCCAAATGACGGGAGGCTACACCTTC
>TRBJ1-6|15|-|TRBD1|TRBV15
CATSSGTGLHSPLHF
TGTGCCACCAGCAGCGGGACAGGGCTGCATTCACCCCTCCACTTT
>TRBJ2-1|16|-|TRBD1|TRBV6-8
CASSFVGQGHYNEQFF
TGTGCCAGCAGTTTCGTGGGACAGGGGCACTACAATGAGCAGTTCTTC
>TRBJ1-2|17|few|TRBD1|TRBV6-8
CASPPRRTGYYSYGYTF
TGTGCCAGCCCCCCCCGCCGGACAGGGTACTATAGCTATGGCTACACCTTC
>TRBJ2-6|17|-|-|TRBV5-1
CASSLGQVFSGANVLTF
TGCGCCAGCAGCTTGGGACAGGTATTCTCTGGGGCCAACGTCCTGACTTTC
>TRBJ1-1|14|-|-|TRBV23-1
CASRYRDLNTEAFF
TGCGCCAGCCGATACAGGGACTTGAACACTGAAGCTTTCTTT
>TRBJ1-1|14|-|-|TRBV6-8
CASSWTLPPTEAFF
TGTGCCAGCAGCTGGACACTGCCTCCCACTGAAGCTTTCTTT
>TRBJ2-4|21|-|TRBD2|TRBV6-8
CASSYPDRPGLAGGHKNIQYF
TGTGCCAGCAGTTACCCCGACAGACCGGGACTAGCGGGGGGCCACAAAAACATTCAGTACTTC
>TRBJ2-3|13|-|-|TRBV19
CASSISRPDTQYF
TGTGCCAGTAGTATTTCCAGGCCAGATACGCAGTATTTT
>TRBJ2-3|18|-|-|TRBV5-1
CASSLENRVQGATDTQYF
TGCGCCAGCAGCTTGGAAAACAGAGTACAAGGAGCCACAGATACGCAGTATTTT
>TRBJ1-5|16|-|TRBD1|TRBV6-1
CASSEAGTGSNQPQHF
TGTGCCAGCAGTGAAGCAGGGACAGGGAGCAATCAGCCCCAGCATTTT
>TRBJ1-2|17|-|-|TRBV11-3
CASRRSGGRRPDYGYTF
TGTGCCAGCAGAAGATCGGGGGGCAGACGGCCGGACTATGGCTACACCTTC
>TRBJ2-7|12|-|-|TRBV10-2
CASSDPPGLSNF
TGCGCCAGCAGTGACCCCCCGGGACTCTCTAACTTC
>TRBJ2-3|15|-|-|TRBV15
CATSRTSTSTDTQYF
TGTGCCACCAGCAGGACTTCGACTAGCACAGATACGCAGTATTTT
>TRBJ2-2|15|-|-|TRBV5-1
CASSLAGSDTGELFF
TGCGCCAGCAGCTTGGCAGGGTCTGACACCGGGGAGCTGTTTTTT
>TRBJ1-1|14|-|-|TRBV11-3
CASSLGTVNTEAFF
TGTGCCAGCAGCCTAGGGACGGTGAACACTGAAGCTTTCTTT
>TRBJ1-2|14|-|-|TRBV5-1
CASSPPRVNYGYTF
TGCGCCAGCAGCCCCCCCAGGGTTAACTATGGCTACACCTTC
>TRBJ1-2|14|-|-|TRBV14
CASSQDRGNYGYTF
TGTGCCAGCAGCCAAGATAGGGGGAACTATGGCTACACCTTC
>TRBJ2-1|14|-|TRBD2|TRBV11-3
CASSSGTSDNEQFF
TGTGCCAGCAGCTCCGGGACTAGCGACAATGAGCAGTTCTTC
>TRBJ1-5|13|-|-|TRBV18
CASSRGSNQPQHF
TGTGCCAGCTCACGGGGGAGCAATCAGCCCCAGCATTTT
>TRBJ1-5|13|-|TRBD1|TRBV6-8
CASGRGQDQPQHF
TGTGCCAGTGGCAGGGGACAGGATCAGCCCCAGCATTTT
>TRBJ1-5|16|-|-|TRBV11-1
CASSSTGRQINQPQHF
TGTGCCAGCAGCTCTACGGGACGACAAATCAATCAGCCCCAGCATTTT
>TRBJ1-2|17|-|-|TRBV1
CASSQEARGRFNYGYTF
TGCGCCAGCAGCCAAGAGGCCAGGGGGCGTTTTAACTATGGCTACACCTTC
>TRBJ2-5|15|-|-|TRBV10-2
CASSQAGGVQETQYF
TGCGCCAGCTCCCAGGCAGGAGGTGTTCAAGAGACCCAGTACTTC
>TRBJ2-7|13|-|-|TRBV6-8
CASSGDATYEQYF
TGTGCCAGCAGCGGGGACGCAACCTACGAGCAGTACTTC
>TRBJ1-6|15|-|-|TRBV7-6
CASSLPDPTGSPLHF
TGTGCCAGCAGCCTACCGGACCCAACGGGCTCACCCCTCCACTTT
>TRBJ1-6|14|-|TRBD1|TRBV6-8
CASNMGQLNSPLHF
TGTGCCAGCAATATGGGACAGCTTAATTCACCCCTCCACTTT
>TRBJ2-2|14|-|-|TRBV5-1
CASSPGTNTGELFF
TGCGCCAGCAGTCCCGGAACGAACACCGGGGAGCTGTTTTTT
>TRBJ2-1|14|-|-|TRBV6-8
CASHPRAVNNEQFF
TGTGCCAGCCACCCACGCGCAGTTAACAATGAGCAGTTCTTC
>TRBJ2-3|17|-|TRBD2|TRBV6-8
CAIRETSGGPGTDTQYF
TGTGCCATCAGGGAGACTAGCGGGGGTCCGGGTACAGATACGCAGTATTTT
>TRBJ1-1|15|few|TRBD1|TRBV11-3
CASSLTGAMNTEAFF
TGTGCCAGCAGCTTAACAGGGGCGATGAACACTGAAGCTTTCTTT
>TRBJ1-2|15|-|TRBD1|TRBV19
CASSIVDRTNYGYTF
TGTGCCAGTAGTATAGTGGACAGGACTAACTATGGCTACACCTTC
>TRBJ1-2|12|-|-|TRBV6-8
CASRGTLYGYTF
TGTGCCAGCAGGGGGACTCTCTATGGCTACACCTTC
>TRBJ1-1|14|-|-|TRBV6-8
CAIRSDTGGTEAFF
TGTGCCATCAGATCAGACACCGGGGGCACTGAAGCTTTCTTT
>TRBJ1-2|13|-|-|TRBV6-8
CATSTGRVDGYTF
TGTGCCACTTCGACAGGCCGCGTGGATGGCTACACCTTC
>TRBJ1-1|15|-|TRBD1|TRBV14
CASRSTGALNTEAFF
TGTGCCAGCAGGTCTACAGGGGCCCTGAACACTGAAGCTTTCTTT
>TRBJ1-1|13|-|TRBD1|TRBV18
CASVGQMNTEAFF
TGTGCCAGCGTGGGACAGATGAACACTGAAGCTTTCTTT